A single sample is the source of the 16 T cell receptor beta chains below, sequenced in a study of blood T cell repertoires in COVID-19. The method was immunoSEQ multiplex PCR; TCRdb's version includes in-frame clones alone and lacks a portion of them. This sample carries roughly 300,000 clones, about 82% of them seen once, and the ten largest clones take 6% to 9%. Sequenced material: peripheral blood. The receptors shown here come from a human donor in a cohort sampled during active COVID-19.

This chain joins TRBV6-5 and TRBJ2-2; D uncertain. Germline CDR1 MNHEY, CDR2 SVGAGI. Trimming stripped 0 bases from V and 5 bases from J, with 4 bases between. The length of the CDR3 is 13 residues. Here the CDR3 DNA reads TGTGCCAGCAGTTACTCTTCGACCGGGGAGCTGTTTTTT. Amino acid sequence: CASSYSSTGELFF.

In DNA form, the CDR3 reads TGTGCCAGCAGAGACGGGACTAGCTGGAACATTCAGTACTTC. Encoded protein: CASRDGTSWNIQYF. The chain couples TRBV2 to TRBJ2-4; 9 nucleotides match TRBD2. Germline-derived CDR1 and CDR2 are SNHLY and FYNNEI. The V segment lost 6 bases and the J segment 7 bases; nucleotides outside the gene matches: 7. There are 14 residues in the CDR3.

This chain links TRBV6-2 or TRBV6-3 with TRBJ1-2; 12 bases map to TRBD1. V dropped 4 bases and J dropped 8; count of bases not matched to a gene: 8. This CDR3 contains 15 residues. Looked up from germline, CDR1 is MNHEY and CDR2 is SVGEGT. CDR3 in amino acids: CASSSPGTGGQGYTF. In DNA form, the CDR3 reads TGTGCCAGCAGTTCCCCGGGGACAGGGGGCCAAGGCTACACCTTC.

The chain recombines TRBV9 with TRBJ1-2, with a weak D call TRBD1 (5 bases). The CDR3 consists of 15 residues. The V end lost 0 bases, the J end lost 8 bases, and 17 bases lay between the germline ends. Germline CDR1 and CDR2: SGDLS and YYNGEE. The CDR3 loop reads CASSVAEDMTWGYTF. In nucleotides, the CDR3 is TGTGCCAGCAGCGTAGCTGAGGACATGACTTGGGGCTACACCTTC.

This chain joins TRBV19 and TRBJ1-1; a possible D gene is TRBD1 (5 bases). V dropped 2 bases and J dropped 1 base, with 8 bases sitting between them. CDR3 length: 14 amino acids. Germline V gene lookup returns CDR1 LNHDA and CDR2 SQIVND (reference sequence). The CDR3 bases are TGTGCCAGTAGTATACGTGGGGCGAACACTGAAGCTTTCTTT. Translating gives CASSIRGANTEAFF.

This clone was counted a single time. The chain is built from TRBV2 and TRBJ2-3; a possible D gene is TRBD1 (6 bases). V lost 7 bases and J 10 bases, leaving 18 bases between the germline ends. CDR3 length: 13 amino acids. Germline assignment: CDR1 SNHLY and CDR2 FYNNEI. The CDR3 DNA follows: TGTGCCAGCATGAGACAGGAAAGTGCTCCGCAGTATTTT. This sequence encodes CASMRQESAPQYF.

In DNA form, the CDR3 reads TGTGCCAGCGGACAGGAAAAGAACACTGAAGCTTTCTTT. Its protein is CASGQEKNTEAFF. J is TRBJ1-1 and V is TRBV2, with 7 bases lining up with TRBD1. The CDR3 contains 13 residues. Germline V gene data show CDR1 as SNHLY and CDR2 as FYNNEI. J gave up 1 base and V 8 bases, and 4 bases lay outside the gene matches.

Ten or more counts support this clone. This CDR3 reads CASSSGQVIGGYTF. As DNA, the CDR3 is TGTGCCAGCTCAAGTGGGCAGGTGATTGGCGGCTACACCTTC. The gene calls are TRBV18 and TRBJ1-2; D is unresolved. The V end lost 5 bases, the J end lost 8 bases, and 18 bases lay between the germline ends. The CDR3 runs 14 residues. From germline, CDR1 is KGHSH and CDR2 LQKENI.

The chain joins TRBV9 to TRBJ1-2; TRBD1 matches at 8 bases. The CDR3 loop spans 16 amino acids. Losses at the gene ends were 3 bases for V and 5 bases for J; bases not matched to a gene: 12. Germline CDR1 and CDR2: SGDLS and YYNGEE. The DNA for the CDR3 is TGTGCCAGCAGCGGGGAGACAGGGGAGGGCGTTTATGGCTACACCTTC. Translation: CASSGETGEGVYGYTF.

The chain is built from TRBV7-9 and TRBJ2-7; the match to TRBD1 covers 10 bases. After removal of 5 bases from V and 4 bases from J, the junction contained 5 bases not matched to a gene. This CDR3 contains 14 residues. CDR1 is SEHNR and CDR2 is FQNEAQ in the germline V gene (reference sequence). The CDR3 reads CASSRTGGDYEQYF. Here the CDR3 DNA reads TGTGCCAGCAGCCGGACAGGGGGAGATTACGAGCAGTACTTC.

This clone was detected ten times or more. J is TRBJ2-1 and V is TRBV13; TRBD2 aligns across 8 bases. The germline CDR1 and CDR2 sequences are PRHDT and FYEKMQ (reference sequence). Trimming removed 11 bases from V and 9 bases from J; junction bases left unmatched: 15. The CDR3 has 14 residues. CDR3 region: CASRRGGSGGEQFF. In nucleotides, the CDR3 is TGTGCCTCCCGTCGGGGGGGCAGTGGGGGTGAGCAGTTCTTC. Using reference TRBV13 and TRBJ2-1 for the parts outside the CDR3, the full variable domain is AAGVIQSPRHLIKEKRETATLKCYPIPRHDTVYWYQQGPGQDPQFLISFYEKMQSDKGSIPDRFSAQQFSDYHSELNMSSLELGDSALYFCASRRGGSGGEQFFGPGTRLTVL.

The V call is TRBV24-1, the J call TRBJ2-3, with 8 bases identical to TRBD1. Per germline, CDR1 KGHDR and CDR2 SFDVKD. The CDR3 spans 17 residues. J gave up 6 bases and V 4 bases, and 14 bases lay outside the gene matches. CDR3 in amino acids: CATSDTTQGALLDTQYF. CDR3 DNA sequence: TGTGCCACCAGTGACACCACCCAGGGGGCGCTTTTGGATACGCAGTATTTT.

In DNA form, the CDR3 reads TGTGCCAGCAGCCGAATCGGGGTTTCGGCTAGCGGGACCCAAGAGACCCAGTACTTC. It codes for CASSRIGVSASGTQETQYF. The V gene is TRBV7-3, the J gene TRBJ2-5; TRBD2 aligns across 9 bases. In germline, CDR1 is SGHTA, CDR2 FQGTGA. There are 19 residues in the CDR3. With V trimmed by 5 bases and J by 1 base, 17 bases remained unmatched.

This chain connects TRBV6-1 to TRBJ1-1, with 7 bases that match TRBD1. The CDR3 consists of 15 residues. With V trimmed by 2 bases and J by 5 bases, 8 bases remained unmatched. CDR1 is MNHNS and CDR2 is SASEGT in the germline V gene. CDR3 region: CASSELGGAGTEAFF. CDR3 nucleotides: TGTGCCAGCAGTGAATTAGGGGGCGCGGGGACTGAAGCTTTCTTT.

The DNA for the CDR3 is TGTGCCAGCAGCCAAAACAGGGGCGAGCAGTACTTC. Translation gives CASSQNRGEQYF. V and J are TRBV14 and TRBJ2-7, with 7 bases that match TRBD1. The CDR3 runs 12 residues. CDR1 is SGHDN and CDR2 is FVKESK in the germline V gene. The V and J ends lost 2 bases and 6 bases, in that order; junction bases with no gene match: 1. Full variable domain (rest looked up from reference TRBV14 and TRBJ2-7): EAGVTQFPSHSVIEKGQTVTLRCDPISGHDNLYWYRRVMGKEIKFLLHFVKESKQDESGMPNNRFLAERTGGTYSTLKVQPAELEDSGVYFCASSQNRGEQYFGPGTRLTVT.

V usage is TRBV7-9 and J usage is TRBJ2-6; 7 nucleotides agree with TRBD1. Germline V CDR1 and CDR2: SEHNR, FQNEAQ (reference sequence). The CDR3 runs 17 residues. J was trimmed by 0 bases and V by 11 bases; bases with no gene match: 13. The CDR3 DNA sequence: TGTGCCCTTCTACGGGACAGAAGACCCTCTGGGGCCAACGTCCTGACTTTC. Translating gives CALLRDRRPSGANVLTF.